This paragraph reports one T cell receptor beta chain. The protocol was immunoSEQ multiplex PCR, while the TCRdb copy is restricted to in-frame clones and leaves out a portion. The table includes over 60,000 clones, around 80% detected once. The sample belongs to a study of blood T cell repertoires in COVID-19. Overall study: COVID-19 samples collected from the United States, Italy and Spain covered acute and convalescent phases. T cells, B-cell-depleted T cells, or PBMCs supplied cDNA or gDNA.

The CDR3 sequence is 11 residues long. With V trimmed by 9 bases and J by 12 bases, 8 bases remained unmatched. CDR1 and CDR2 from the germline V gene are ENHRY and SYGVKD. The chain couples TRBV10-3 to TRBJ1-3, with TRBD1 identical over 7 bases. The sample consisted of peripheral blood. The sequence was obtained from a human donor in a cohort sampled during active COVID-19. The CDR3 coding sequence is TGTGCCATTGGAGGGACAGATATCATATATTTT. This gives the protein CAIGGTDIIYF.